Shown below are 8 T cell receptor beta chains from a single sample sequenced in a study of blood T cells in healthy people across ages. A second PCR, run for about 6 to 11 cycles, used a sample-barcoded 5' primer plus a J-beta primer mix. TCRdb redid the calling of the 5' RACE reads with MiXCR, one entry per CDR3 protein. The data show some 1.5 million distinct CDR3 sequences, over 25% seen once. The specimen was blood. The receptor source for this set is a woman in her thirties in good health.

The chain combines TRBV2 with TRBJ2-1, with D possibly TRBD1 on 5 matching bases. Per germline, CDR1 SNHLY and CDR2 FYNNEI. The CDR3 is made up of 14 amino acids. The V gene lost 2 bases and the J gene lost 6 bases, with 11 bases spanning the gap. CDR3 in DNA: TGTGCCAGCAGTGAATTTAAGACAGCCAATGAGCAGTTCTTC. Translating it yields CASSEFKTANEQFF.

This clonotype has just a few counts. This chain connects TRBV15 to TRBJ2-1, with TRBD2 identical over 9 bases. CDR3 size: 15 residues. Looked up from germline, CDR1 is LNHNV and CDR2 is YYDKDF (reference sequence). The V and J ends lost 3 bases and 0 bases, in that order; junction bases with no gene match: 0. Written as DNA, the CDR3 is TGTGCCACCAGCAGTAGCGGGAGCTCCTACAATGAGCAGTTCTTC. This codes for CATSSSGSSYNEQFF.

This clonotype was detected a few times. This sequence joins TRBV10-3 and TRBJ2-1, with TRBD2 matching over 9 bases. V lost 6 bases, J lost 5 bases, and 8 bases stayed unmatched. The germline gives CDR1 ENHRY, CDR2 SYGVKD. The CDR3 contains 15 residues. CDR3 protein: CAIRLSGGTHNEQFF. The CDR3 DNA reads as TGTGCCATCAGACTTAGCGGGGGCACCCACAATGAGCAGTTCTTC.

This chain connects TRBV10-3 to TRBJ1-1; 7 bases align to TRBD1. Trimming took 0 bases from V and 0 from J; bases not matched to a gene: 7. The CDR3 spans 17 residues. The germline V gene encodes CDR1 ENHRY and CDR2 SYGVKD. Here the CDR3 DNA reads TGTGCCATCAGTGAGTCGGGAACAGGGGCTATGAACACTGAAGCTTTCTTT. Its protein product is CAISESGTGAMNTEAFF.

This clonotype was detected only a few times. The CDR3 here is CSVAAIRDREWDTEAFF. Here the CDR3 DNA reads TGCAGCGTTGCCGCTATCCGGGACAGAGAGTGGGACACTGAAGCTTTCTTT. This sequence joins TRBV29-1 and TRBJ1-1; TRBD1 matches 7 bases. Germline V gene sequence: CDR1 SQVTM, CDR2 ANQGSEA. V lost 4 bases, J lost 3 bases, and 17 bases stayed unmatched. This CDR3 comprises 17 residues.

The V gene is TRBV9, the J gene TRBJ1-3; TRBD1 aligns across 7 bases. Germline-derived CDR1 and CDR2 are SGDLS and YYNGEE. Trimming at V came to 0 bases and at J to 3 bases, leaving 3 bases not matched to a gene. The CDR3 has 15 amino acids. The CDR3 is CASSVEGQLGNTIYF. In nucleotides, the CDR3 is TGTGCCAGCAGCGTAGAGGGACAGCTTGGAAACACCATATATTTT.

In this sample, this clonotype turned up a few times. The chain uses TRBV5-1 and TRBJ2-3; possibly TRBD1 for D (6 bases). The CDR3 loop spans 17 amino acids. The germline V gene encodes CDR1 SGHRS and CDR2 YFSETQ. V gave up 7 bases and J gave up 3 bases, with 24 bases separating them. This CDR3 reads CASQSRGTGTRTDTQYF. DNA for the CDR3: TGCGCCAGCCAATCAAGGGGCACTGGGACAAGGACAGATACGCAGTATTTT.

There are a few counts of this clonotype. Relative to the germline gene, one junction end is altered; a read error may explain this. J is TRBJ2-4 and V is TRBV13, with D possibly called TRBD1 or TRBD2 (6 bases each). In germline, CDR1 is PRHDT, CDR2 FYEKMQ (reference sequence). This CDR3 contains 18 residues. The CDR3 region has the DNA TGTGCCAGCAGCTTATCGGCAGGGGAGGTTGGAGCCAATAACATTCAGTACTTC. The encoded protein is CASSLSAGEVGANNIQYF.